This T cell receptor beta chain appears in the sequencing data of a study of blood T cell repertoires in COVID-19. Profiling relied on immunoSEQ multiplex PCR, and the TCRdb table lists in-frame clones only, not all of them. The sample comprises approximately 300,000 clones, 85% to 90% of which are singletons, and under 1.1% rests with the top ten. The CDR3 is 14 residues long. V was clipped by 4 bases and J by 3 bases, with 13 bases between them. Per the germline V gene, CDR1 is MNHEY and CDR2 is SMNVEV (reference sequence). This clonotype originated in a middle-aged woman with COVID-19, enrolled during active disease. The chain is built from TRBV27 and TRBJ2-7; D is perhaps TRBD2 (6 bases). The sequenced sample consisted of peripheral blood. The CDR3 here is CASSSTGLSYEQYF. In DNA form, the CDR3 reads TGTGCCAGCAGTTCCACGGGACTGAGCTACGAGCAGTACTTC.